The clone carrying this T cell receptor (beta chain) showed up just once. This entry is derived from a study of blood T cell repertoires in COVID-19. Whole-study context: COVID-19 samples from acute and convalescent phases originated in the United States, Italy and Spain. In each case, the material was cDNA or gDNA derived from T cells, B-cell-depleted T cells, or PBMCs.

The CDR3 spans 11 residues. Between the trimmed V and J ends, which lost 5 bases and 7 bases, there was a span of 6 bases. Under the authors' procedure: For nucleated cells, counts were estimated from reference gene primer amplification. Measured with immunoSEQ multiplex PCR; TCRdb has only the in-frame clones, and not every one. V and J calls and clone size are as listed in that table; D and trimming were resolved from the DNA. The sample includes about 270,000 clones, roughly 80% of them seen just once. The V call is TRBV12-3 or TRBV12-4, the J call TRBJ2-1; no reliable D call. Sequencing was carried out using peripheral blood. The TCR originated in a woman aged 45-65 years with active or convalescent COVID-19. The CDR3 DNA sequence: TGTGCCAGCAGTCCCCGGAATGAGCAGTTCTTC. This encodes CASSPRNEQFF.